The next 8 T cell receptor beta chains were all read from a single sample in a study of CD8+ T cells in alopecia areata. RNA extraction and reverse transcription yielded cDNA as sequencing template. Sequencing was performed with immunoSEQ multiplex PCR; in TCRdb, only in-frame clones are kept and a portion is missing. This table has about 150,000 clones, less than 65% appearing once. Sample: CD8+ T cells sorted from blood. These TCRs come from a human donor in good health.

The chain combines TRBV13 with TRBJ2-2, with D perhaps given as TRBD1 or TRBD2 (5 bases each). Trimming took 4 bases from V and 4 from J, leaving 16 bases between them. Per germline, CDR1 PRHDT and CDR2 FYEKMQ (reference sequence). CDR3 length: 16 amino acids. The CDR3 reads CASSSNPGPFTGELFF. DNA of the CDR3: TGTGCCAGCAGCTCAAACCCGGGACCTTTCACCGGGGAGCTGTTTTTT.

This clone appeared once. Here the CDR3 DNA reads TGTGCCAGCGGCGTAGCGGGAGTGGACATTCAGTACTTC. Translation: CASGVAGVDIQYF. The chain carries TRBV7-9 and TRBJ2-4; TRBD2 matches 9 bases. The CDR3 runs 13 residues. With V trimmed by 8 bases and J by 8 bases, 7 bases remained unmatched. Germline CDR1 reads SEHNR; CDR2 reads FQNEAQ (reference sequence).

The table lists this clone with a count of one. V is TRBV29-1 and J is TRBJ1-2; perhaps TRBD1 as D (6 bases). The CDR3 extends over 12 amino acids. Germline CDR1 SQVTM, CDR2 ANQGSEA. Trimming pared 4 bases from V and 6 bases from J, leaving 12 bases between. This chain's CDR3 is CSVAGGSNGYTF. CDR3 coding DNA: TGCAGCGTTGCGGGGGGCAGTAATGGCTACACCTTC.

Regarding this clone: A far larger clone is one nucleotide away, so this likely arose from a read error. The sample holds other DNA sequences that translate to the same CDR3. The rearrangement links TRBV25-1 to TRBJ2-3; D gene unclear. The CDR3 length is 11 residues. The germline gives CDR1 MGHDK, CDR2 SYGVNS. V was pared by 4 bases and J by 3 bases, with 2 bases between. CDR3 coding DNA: TGTGCCAGCAGTGTAACAGATACGCAGTATTTT. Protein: CASSVTDTQYF.

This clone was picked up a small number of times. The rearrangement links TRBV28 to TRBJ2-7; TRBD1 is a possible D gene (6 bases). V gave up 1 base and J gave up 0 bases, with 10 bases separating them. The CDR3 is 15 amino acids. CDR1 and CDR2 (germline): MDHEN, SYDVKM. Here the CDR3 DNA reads TGTGCCAGCAGTTTATCCTGGACAGTCTCCTACGAGCAGTACTTC. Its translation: CASSLSWTVSYEQYF.

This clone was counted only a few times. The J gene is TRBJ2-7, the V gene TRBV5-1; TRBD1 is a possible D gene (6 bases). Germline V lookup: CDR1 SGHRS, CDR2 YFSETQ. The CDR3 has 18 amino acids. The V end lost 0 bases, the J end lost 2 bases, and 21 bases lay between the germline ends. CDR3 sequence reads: CASSLGGFGWTVTYEQYF. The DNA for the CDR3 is TGCGCCAGCAGCTTGGGAGGTTTCGGATGGACAGTCACCTACGAGCAGTACTTC.

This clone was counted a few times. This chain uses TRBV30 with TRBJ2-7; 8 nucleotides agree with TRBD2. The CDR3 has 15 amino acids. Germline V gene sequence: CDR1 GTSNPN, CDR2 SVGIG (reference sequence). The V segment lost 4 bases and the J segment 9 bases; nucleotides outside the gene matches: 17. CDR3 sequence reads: CAWNNKREFGDTQYF. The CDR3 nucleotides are TGTGCCTGGAACAACAAGCGGGAGTTCGGAGATACGCAGTACTTC.

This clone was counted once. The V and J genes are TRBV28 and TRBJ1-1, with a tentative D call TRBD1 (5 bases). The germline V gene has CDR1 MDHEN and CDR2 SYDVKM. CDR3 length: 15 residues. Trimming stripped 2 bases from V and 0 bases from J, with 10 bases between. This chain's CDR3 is CASSLPAGLNTEAFF. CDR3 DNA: TGTGCCAGCAGTTTACCGGCAGGGTTGAACACTGAAGCTTTCTTT.